The subject of this entry is one T cell receptor (beta chain). Original analysis: Counts of nucleated cells, estimated from reference gene primer amplification, were obtained. Profiled with immunoSEQ multiplex PCR; TCRdb holds only in-frame clones, not every one. V and J calls and clone size are copied from that table; D and trimming were computed from the DNA. This sample has approximately 250,000 clones, with about 86% found just once. CDR3 length equals 14 residues. The germline V gene has CDR1 LGHDT and CDR2 YNNKEL (reference sequence). Trimming removed 3 bases at V and 9 bases at J, with 15 bases between. The sample is drawn from a study of blood T cell repertoires in COVID-19.

This receptor was identified in a man between 25 and 39 years old with active or convalescent COVID-19. V usage is TRBV3-1 (or the pseudogene TRBV3-2) and J usage is TRBJ1-3, with D perhaps TRBD1 (5 bases). Sequencing input: peripheral blood. CDR3 region: CASSQTFSGATIYF. The DNA for the CDR3 is TGTGCCAGCAGCCAGACATTCTCTGGGGCCACCATATATTTT.